This TCR beta chain was captured by sequencing in a study of shared clonotypes between healthy human individuals. Whole-study context: CD4 naive and CD4 memory each took three plates per donor, while CD8 naive took two and CD8 memory one. Whole-study results and caveats: When naive CD4 clonotypes were compared across a handful of donors, 5% to 5.5% were shared.

Deep was the level at which the assay was run. The protocol was immunoSEQ multiplex PCR, while the TCRdb copy is restricted to in-frame clones and leaves out a portion. Of 600,000 to 750,000 clones detected, approximately 79% appear once; the ten largest clones hold approximately 2%. The CDR3 contains 13 residues. The germline V gene encodes CDR1 KGHSH and CDR2 LQKENI. Trimming pared 6 bases from V and 2 bases from J, leaving 11 bases between. All donors were Caucasian adults living in Nashville, Tennessee. Note on this clone: Its antigen is still unknown.

The chain links TRBV18 to TRBJ2-7, with D perhaps TRBD1 or TRBD2 (6 bases each). Sequences were obtained from memory CD4+ T cells sorted from blood. Subset specified: CD45RA-negative fraction. The source is a woman aged 25 to 45 in good health. Here the CDR3 reads CASSEGEAYEQYF. The CDR3 nucleotides are TGTGCCAGCTCCGAGGGGGAGGCCTACGAGCAGTACTTC.